This T cell receptor beta chain is from a study of blood T cell repertoires in COVID-19. The protocol was immunoSEQ multiplex PCR, while the TCRdb copy is restricted to in-frame clones and leaves out a portion. The table includes approximately 400,000 clones, roughly 80% detected once. Germline V CDR1 and CDR2: SGHDN, FVKESK. Losses at the gene ends were 4 bases for V and 2 bases for J; bases not matched to a gene: 5. The CDR3 is made up of 16 amino acids. The receptor was derived from a woman aged 45-60 years who had recovered from COVID-19. V usage is TRBV14 and J usage is TRBJ1-6, with 7 bases aligning to TRBD1. The specimen was PBMCs or T cells enriched from blood (not recorded which). The CDR3 spells CASSLQTGTYNSPLHF. The CDR3 DNA reads as TGTGCCAGCAGCCTCCAGACAGGGACCTATAATTCACCCCTCCACTTT.